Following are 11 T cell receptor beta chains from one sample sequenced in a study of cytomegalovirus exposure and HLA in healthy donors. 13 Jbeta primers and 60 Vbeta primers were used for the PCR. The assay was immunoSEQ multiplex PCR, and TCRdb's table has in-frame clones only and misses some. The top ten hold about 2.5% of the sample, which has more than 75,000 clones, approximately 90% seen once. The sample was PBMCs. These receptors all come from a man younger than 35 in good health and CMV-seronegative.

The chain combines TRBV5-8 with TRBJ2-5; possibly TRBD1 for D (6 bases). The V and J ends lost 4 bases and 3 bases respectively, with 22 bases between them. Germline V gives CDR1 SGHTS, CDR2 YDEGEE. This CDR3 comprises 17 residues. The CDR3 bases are TGTGCCAGCAGCCCCGGACAGAACATAATAGATAAAGAGACCCAGTACTTC. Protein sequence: CASSPGQNIIDKETQYF.

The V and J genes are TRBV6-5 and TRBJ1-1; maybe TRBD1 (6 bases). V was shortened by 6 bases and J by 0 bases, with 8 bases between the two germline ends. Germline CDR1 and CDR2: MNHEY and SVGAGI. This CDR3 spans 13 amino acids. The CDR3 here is CASRGQMNTEAFF. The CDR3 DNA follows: TGTGCCAGCAGAGGACAGATGAACACTGAAGCTTTCTTT.

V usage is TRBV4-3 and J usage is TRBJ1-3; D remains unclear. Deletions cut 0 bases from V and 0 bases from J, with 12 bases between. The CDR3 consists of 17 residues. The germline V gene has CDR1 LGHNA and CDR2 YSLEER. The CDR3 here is CASSQETEISSGNTIYF. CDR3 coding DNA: TGCGCCAGCAGCCAAGAAACGGAGATTAGCTCTGGAAACACCATATATTTT.

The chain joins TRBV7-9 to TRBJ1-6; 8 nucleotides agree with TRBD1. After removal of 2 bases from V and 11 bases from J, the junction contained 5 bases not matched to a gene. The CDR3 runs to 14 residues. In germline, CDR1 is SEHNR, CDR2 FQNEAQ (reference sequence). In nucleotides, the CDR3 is TGTGCCAGCAGCTTAAACAGGGGGTCCACACCCCTCCACTTT. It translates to CASSLNRGSTPLHF.

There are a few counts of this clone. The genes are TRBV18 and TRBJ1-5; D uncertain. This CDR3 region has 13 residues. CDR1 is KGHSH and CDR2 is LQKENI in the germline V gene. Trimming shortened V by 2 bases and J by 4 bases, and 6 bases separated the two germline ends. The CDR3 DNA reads TGTGCCAGCTCACCAGATCAGAATCAGCCCCAGCATTTT. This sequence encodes CASSPDQNQPQHF.

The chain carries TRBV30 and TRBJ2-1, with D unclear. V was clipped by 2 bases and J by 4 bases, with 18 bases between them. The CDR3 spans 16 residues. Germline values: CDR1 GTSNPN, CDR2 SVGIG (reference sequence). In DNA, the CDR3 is TGTGCCTGGAGTACCGAAATTCGGGTCTTGTACAATGAGCAGTTCTTC. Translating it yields CAWSTEIRVLYNEQFF.

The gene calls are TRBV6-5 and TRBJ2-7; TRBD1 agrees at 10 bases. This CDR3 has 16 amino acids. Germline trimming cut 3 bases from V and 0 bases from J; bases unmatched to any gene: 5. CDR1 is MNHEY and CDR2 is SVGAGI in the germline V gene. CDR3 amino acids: CASSYYGTGDSYEQYF. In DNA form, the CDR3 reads TGTGCCAGCAGTTATTACGGGACAGGGGACTCCTACGAGCAGTACTTC.

The CDR3 loop reads CATRGPGSTDTQYF. DNA for the CDR3: TGTGCCACCCGAGGCCCGGGGAGCACAGATACGCAGTATTTT. This sequence joins TRBV7-9 and TRBJ2-3, with D possibly TRBD2 on 5 matching bases. Trimming cost V 10 bases and J 0 bases, with 14 bases left between them. This CDR3 comprises 14 residues. The germline V gene has CDR1 SEHNR and CDR2 FQNEAQ (reference sequence).

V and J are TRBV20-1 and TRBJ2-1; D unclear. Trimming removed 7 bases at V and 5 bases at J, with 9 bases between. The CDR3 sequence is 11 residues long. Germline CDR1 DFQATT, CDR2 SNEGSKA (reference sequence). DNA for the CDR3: TGCAGTGGGCGCGGAAACAATGAGCAGTTCTTC. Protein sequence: CSGRGNNEQFF.

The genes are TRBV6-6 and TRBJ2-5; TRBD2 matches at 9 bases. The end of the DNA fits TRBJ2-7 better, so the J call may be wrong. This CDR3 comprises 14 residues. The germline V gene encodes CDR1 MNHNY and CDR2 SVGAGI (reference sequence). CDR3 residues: CASSYTSGPYEQYF. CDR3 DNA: TGTGCCAGCAGTTATACTAGCGGGCCTTACGAGCAGTACTTC.

The CDR3 loop reads CASSQERTYNTEAFF. The DNA of the CDR3 is TGTGCCAGCAGCCAAGAAAGGACATATAACACTGAAGCTTTCTTT. This rearrangement joins TRBV14 to TRBJ1-1; possible D gene TRBD1, 5 bases. The CDR3 runs 15 residues. Germline CDR1 SGHDN, CDR2 FVKESK. V was clipped by 0 bases and J by 2 bases, with 10 bases between them.